This T cell receptor beta chain appears in the sequencing data of a study of beta chain features in type 1 diabetes. CDR3 size: 14 residues. Trimming took off 3 bases at V and 0 bases at J, with 7 bases between the two ends. The V gene's germline CDR1 is SGDLS and CDR2 YYNGEE. As every portion of the isolated RNA was reverse transcribed, the sequencing read expressed TCRB transcripts. Profiled with immunoSEQ multiplex PCR; TCRdb holds only in-frame clones, not every one. The repertoire holds about 340,000 clones, with 6.5% to 10% as singletons. The sample consisted of central memory CD4+ T cells from blood. This clonotype originated in a woman aged 18-30 years in good health. The V and J genes are TRBV9 and TRBJ1-5; no reliable D call. For the CDR3, the DNA is TGTGCCAGCAGCGGGGAGTATAGCAATCAGCCCCAGCATTTT. Translation gives CASSGEYSNQPQHF.